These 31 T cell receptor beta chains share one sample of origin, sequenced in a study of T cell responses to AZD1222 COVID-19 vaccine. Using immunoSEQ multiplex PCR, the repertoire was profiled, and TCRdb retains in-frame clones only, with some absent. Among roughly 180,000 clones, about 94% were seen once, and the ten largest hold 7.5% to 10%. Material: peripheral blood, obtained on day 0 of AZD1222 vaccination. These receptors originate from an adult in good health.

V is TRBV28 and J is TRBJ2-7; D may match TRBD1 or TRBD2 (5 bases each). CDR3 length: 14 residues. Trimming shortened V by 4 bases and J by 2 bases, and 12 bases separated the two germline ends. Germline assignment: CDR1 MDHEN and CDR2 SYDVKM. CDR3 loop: CASSWGPATYEQYF. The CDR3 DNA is TGTGCCAGCAGTTGGGGACCAGCAACCTACGAGCAGTACTTC.

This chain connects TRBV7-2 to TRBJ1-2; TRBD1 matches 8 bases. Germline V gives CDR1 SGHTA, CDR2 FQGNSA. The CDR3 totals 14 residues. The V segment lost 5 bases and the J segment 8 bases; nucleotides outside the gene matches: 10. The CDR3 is CASSPSQGAGGYTF. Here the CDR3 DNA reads TGTGCCAGCAGCCCATCGCAGGGGGCTGGAGGCTACACCTTC.

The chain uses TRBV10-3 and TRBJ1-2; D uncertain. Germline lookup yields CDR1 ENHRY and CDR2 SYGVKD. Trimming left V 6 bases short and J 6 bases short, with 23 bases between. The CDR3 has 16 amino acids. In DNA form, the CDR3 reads TGTGCCATCAGCGAACAGAGCCCCTGGGTCCCCGATGGCTACACCTTC. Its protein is CAISEQSPWVPDGYTF.

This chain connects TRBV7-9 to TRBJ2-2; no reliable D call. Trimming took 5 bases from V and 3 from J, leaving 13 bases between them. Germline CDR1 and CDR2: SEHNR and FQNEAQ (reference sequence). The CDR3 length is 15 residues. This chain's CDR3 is CASSPALGHTGELFF. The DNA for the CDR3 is TGTGCCAGCAGCCCAGCTCTTGGGCACACCGGGGAGCTGTTTTTT. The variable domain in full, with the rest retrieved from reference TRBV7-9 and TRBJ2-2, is DTGVSQNPRHKITKRGQNVTFRCDPISEHNRLYWYRQTLGQGPEFLTYFQNEAQLEKSRLLSDRFSAERPKGSFSTLEIQRTEQGDSAMYLCASSPALGHTGELFFGEGSRLTVL.

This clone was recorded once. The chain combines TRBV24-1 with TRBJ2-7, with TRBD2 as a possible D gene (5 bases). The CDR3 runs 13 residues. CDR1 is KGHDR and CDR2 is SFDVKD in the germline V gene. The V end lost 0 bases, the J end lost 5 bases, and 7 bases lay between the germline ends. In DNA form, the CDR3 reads TGTGCCACCAGTGATTTGCGAGGGAACGAGCAGTACTTC. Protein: CATSDLRGNEQYF.

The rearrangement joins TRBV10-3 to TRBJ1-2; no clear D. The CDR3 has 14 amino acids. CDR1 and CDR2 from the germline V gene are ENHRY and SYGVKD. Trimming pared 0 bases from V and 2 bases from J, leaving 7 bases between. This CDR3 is CAISESGQNYGYTF. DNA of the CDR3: TGTGCCATCAGTGAGTCTGGGCAGAACTATGGCTACACCTTC.

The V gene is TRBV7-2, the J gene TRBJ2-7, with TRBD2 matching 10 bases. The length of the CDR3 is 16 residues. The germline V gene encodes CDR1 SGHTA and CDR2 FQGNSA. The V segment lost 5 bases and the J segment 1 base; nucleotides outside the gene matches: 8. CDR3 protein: CASSPPISGGSYEQYF. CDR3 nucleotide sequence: TGTGCCAGCAGCCCGCCAATTAGCGGGGGGTCCTACGAGCAGTACTTC.

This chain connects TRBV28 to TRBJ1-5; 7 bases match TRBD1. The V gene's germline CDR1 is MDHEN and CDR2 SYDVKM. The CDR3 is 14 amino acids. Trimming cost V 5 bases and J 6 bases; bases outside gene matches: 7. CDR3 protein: CASSRQGIPQPQHF. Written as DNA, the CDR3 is TGTGCCAGCAGTAGACAGGGTATTCCTCAGCCCCAGCATTTT.

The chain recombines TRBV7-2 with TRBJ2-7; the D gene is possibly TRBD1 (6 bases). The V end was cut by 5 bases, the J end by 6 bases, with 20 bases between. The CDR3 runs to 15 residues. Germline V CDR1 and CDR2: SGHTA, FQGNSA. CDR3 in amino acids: CASSQTRTATIEQYF. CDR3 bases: TGTGCCAGCAGCCAAACCAGGACAGCCACCATCGAGCAGTACTTC.

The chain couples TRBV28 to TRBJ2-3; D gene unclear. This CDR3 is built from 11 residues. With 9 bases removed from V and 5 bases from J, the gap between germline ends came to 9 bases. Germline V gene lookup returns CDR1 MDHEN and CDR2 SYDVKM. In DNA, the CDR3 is TGTGCCAGTTCAACAAGAGATACGCAGTATTTT. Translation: CASSTRDTQYF.

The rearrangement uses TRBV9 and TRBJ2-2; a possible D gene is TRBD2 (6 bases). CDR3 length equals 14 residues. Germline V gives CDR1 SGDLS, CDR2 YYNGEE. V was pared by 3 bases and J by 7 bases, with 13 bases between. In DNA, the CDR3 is TGTGCCAGCAGCGGGACTACCGAAGGCGGGGAGCTGTTTTTT. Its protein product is CASSGTTEGGELFF.

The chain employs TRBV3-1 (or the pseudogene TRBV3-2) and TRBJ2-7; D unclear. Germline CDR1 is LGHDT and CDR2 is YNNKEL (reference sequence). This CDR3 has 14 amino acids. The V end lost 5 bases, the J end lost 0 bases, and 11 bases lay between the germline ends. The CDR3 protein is CASSSGPLSYEQYF. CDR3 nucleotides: TGTGCCAGCAGCTCCGGGCCCCTCTCCTACGAGCAGTACTTC.

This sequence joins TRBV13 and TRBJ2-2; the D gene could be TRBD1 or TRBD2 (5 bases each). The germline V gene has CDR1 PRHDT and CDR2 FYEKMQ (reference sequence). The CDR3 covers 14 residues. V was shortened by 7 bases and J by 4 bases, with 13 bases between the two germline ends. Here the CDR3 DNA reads TGTGCCAGCACCGATGGGGGATTCACCGGGGAGCTGTTTTTT. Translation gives CASTDGGFTGELFF. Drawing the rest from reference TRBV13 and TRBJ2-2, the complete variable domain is AAGVIQSPRHLIKEKRETATLKCYPIPRHDTVYWYQQGPGQDPQFLISFYEKMQSDKGSIPDRFSAQQFSDYHSELNMSSLELGDSALYFCASTDGGFTGELFFGEGSRLTVL.

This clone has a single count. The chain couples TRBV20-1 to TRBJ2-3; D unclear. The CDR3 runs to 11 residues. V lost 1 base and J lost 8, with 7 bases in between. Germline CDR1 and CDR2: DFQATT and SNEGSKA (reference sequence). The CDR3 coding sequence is TGCAGTGCTAGAGGACCGGGTACGCAGTATTTT. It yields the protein CSARGPGTQYF.

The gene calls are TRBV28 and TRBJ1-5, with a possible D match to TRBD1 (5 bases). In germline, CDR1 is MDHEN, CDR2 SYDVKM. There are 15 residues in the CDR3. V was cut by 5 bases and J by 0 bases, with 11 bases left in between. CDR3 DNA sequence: TGTGCCAGCAGTCGGGGACGGACTAGCAATCAGCCCCAGCATTTT. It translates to CASSRGRTSNQPQHF.

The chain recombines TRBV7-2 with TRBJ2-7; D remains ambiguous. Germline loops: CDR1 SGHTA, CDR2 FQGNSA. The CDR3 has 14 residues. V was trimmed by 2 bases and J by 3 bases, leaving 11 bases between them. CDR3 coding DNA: TGTGCCAGCAGCTTAACCAGATCGTTCTACGAGCAGTACTTC. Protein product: CASSLTRSFYEQYF.

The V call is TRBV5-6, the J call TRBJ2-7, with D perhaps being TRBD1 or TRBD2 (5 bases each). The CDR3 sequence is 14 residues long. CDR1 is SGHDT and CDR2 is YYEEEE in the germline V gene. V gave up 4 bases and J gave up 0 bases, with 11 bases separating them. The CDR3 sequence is CASSPGTDSYEQYF. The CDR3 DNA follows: TGTGCCAGCAGCCCGGGGACGGACTCCTACGAGCAGTACTTC.

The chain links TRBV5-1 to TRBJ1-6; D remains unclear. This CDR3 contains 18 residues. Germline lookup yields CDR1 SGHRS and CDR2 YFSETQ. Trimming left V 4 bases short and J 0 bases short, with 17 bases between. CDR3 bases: TGCGCCAGCAGCACCTCCCGGCAGGAGAGCTCCTATAATTCACCCCTCCACTTT. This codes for CASSTSRQESSYNSPLHF.

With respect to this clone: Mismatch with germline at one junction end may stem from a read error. CDR3 nucleotides: TGTGCCAGCAGCCACAGGGCCTCCTCCAATGAGCAGTTCTTC. This gives the protein CASSHRASSNEQFF. The chain couples TRBV3-1 (or the pseudogene TRBV3-2) to TRBJ2-1; D possibly corresponds to TRBD1 (5 bases). The CDR3 covers 14 residues. Germline CDR1 is LGHDT and CDR2 is YNNKEL (reference sequence).

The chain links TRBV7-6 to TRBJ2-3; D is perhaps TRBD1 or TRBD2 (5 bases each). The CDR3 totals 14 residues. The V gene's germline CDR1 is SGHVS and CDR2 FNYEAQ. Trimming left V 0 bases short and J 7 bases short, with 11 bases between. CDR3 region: CASSLAFREHTQYF. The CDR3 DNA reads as TGTGCCAGCAGCTTAGCGTTCAGGGAGCATACGCAGTATTTT.

The CDR3 reads CASSIPQAGPYNEQFF. As DNA, the CDR3 is TGTGCCAGTAGTATCCCCCAGGCGGGACCCTACAATGAGCAGTTCTTC. The chain combines TRBV19 with TRBJ2-1, with TRBD2 as a possible D gene (6 bases). The V end was cut by 3 bases, the J end by 2 bases, with 14 bases between. The CDR3 length is 16 residues. Looked up from germline, CDR1 is LNHDA and CDR2 is SQIVND (reference sequence).

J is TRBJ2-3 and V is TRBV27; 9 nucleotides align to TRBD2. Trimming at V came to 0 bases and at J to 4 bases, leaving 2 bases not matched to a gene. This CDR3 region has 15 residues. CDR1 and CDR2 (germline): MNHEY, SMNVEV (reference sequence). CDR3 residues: CASSLSSGSADTQYF. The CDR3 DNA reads TGTGCCAGCAGTTTATCTAGCGGGAGTGCAGATACGCAGTATTTT.

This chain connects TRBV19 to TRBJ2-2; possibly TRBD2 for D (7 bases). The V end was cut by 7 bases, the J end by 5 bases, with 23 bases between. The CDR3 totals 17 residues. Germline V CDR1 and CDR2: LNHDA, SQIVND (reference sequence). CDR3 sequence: CASTPRRGAGWTGELFF. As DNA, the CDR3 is TGTGCCAGTACCCCCCGTCGGGGGGCGGGGTGGACCGGGGAGCTGTTTTTT.

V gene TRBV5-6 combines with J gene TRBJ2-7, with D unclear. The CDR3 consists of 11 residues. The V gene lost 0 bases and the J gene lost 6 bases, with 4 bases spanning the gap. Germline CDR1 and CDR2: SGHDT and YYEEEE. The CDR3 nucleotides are TGTGCCAGCAGCTTGGGTCCCGAGCAGTACTTC. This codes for CASSLGPEQYF. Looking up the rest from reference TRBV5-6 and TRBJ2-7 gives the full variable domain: DAGVTQSPTHLIKTRGQQVTLRCSPKSGHDTVSWYQQALGQGPQFIFQYYEEEERQRGNFPDRFSGHQFPNYSSELNVNALLLGDSALYLCASSLGPEQYFGPGTRLTVT.

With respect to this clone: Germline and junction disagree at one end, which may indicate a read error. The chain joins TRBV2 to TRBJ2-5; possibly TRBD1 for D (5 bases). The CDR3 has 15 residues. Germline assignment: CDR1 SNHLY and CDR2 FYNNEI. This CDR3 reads CASSEGAIDQETQYF. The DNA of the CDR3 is TGTGCCAGCAGCGAAGGGGCTATCGACCAAGAGACCCAGTACTTC.

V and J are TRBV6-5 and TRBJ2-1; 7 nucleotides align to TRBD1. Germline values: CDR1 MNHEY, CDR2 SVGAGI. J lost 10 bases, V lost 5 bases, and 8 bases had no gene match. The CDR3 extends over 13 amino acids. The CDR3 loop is CASSPPGGWEQFF. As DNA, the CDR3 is TGTGCCAGCAGTCCCCCAGGGGGATGGGAGCAGTTCTTC.

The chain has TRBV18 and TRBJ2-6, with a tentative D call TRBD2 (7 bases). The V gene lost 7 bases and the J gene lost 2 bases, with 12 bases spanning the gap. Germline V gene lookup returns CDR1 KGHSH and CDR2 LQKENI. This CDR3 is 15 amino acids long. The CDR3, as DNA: TGTGCCAGCTTACGGGGGGCACCTGGGGCCAACGTCCTGACTTTC. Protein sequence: CASLRGAPGANVLTF.

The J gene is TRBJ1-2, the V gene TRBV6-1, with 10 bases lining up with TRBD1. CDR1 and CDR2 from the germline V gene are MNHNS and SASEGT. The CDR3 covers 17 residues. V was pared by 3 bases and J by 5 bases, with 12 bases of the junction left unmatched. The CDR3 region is CASSDPNDRGRKYGYTF. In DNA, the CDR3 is TGTGCCAGCAGTGATCCAAACGACAGGGGGCGCAAGTATGGCTACACCTTC.

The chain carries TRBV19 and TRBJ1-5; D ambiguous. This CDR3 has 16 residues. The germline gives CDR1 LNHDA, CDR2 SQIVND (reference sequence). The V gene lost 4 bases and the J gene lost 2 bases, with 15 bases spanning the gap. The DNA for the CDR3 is TGTGCCAGTAGTACCTTCCCACCAACGGGCAATCAGCCCCAGCATTTT. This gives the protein CASSTFPPTGNQPQHF.

The CDR3 loop reads CASSPSSSGSGNEQFF. The CDR3 DNA is TGTGCCAGCAGTCCGTCCTCTAGCGGGAGTGGCAATGAGCAGTTCTTC. The genes are TRBV25-1 and TRBJ2-1; 10 nucleotides line up with TRBD2. The CDR3 spans 16 residues. The V segment lost 5 bases and the J segment 6 bases; nucleotides outside the gene matches: 10. Germline V gives CDR1 MGHDK, CDR2 SYGVNS.

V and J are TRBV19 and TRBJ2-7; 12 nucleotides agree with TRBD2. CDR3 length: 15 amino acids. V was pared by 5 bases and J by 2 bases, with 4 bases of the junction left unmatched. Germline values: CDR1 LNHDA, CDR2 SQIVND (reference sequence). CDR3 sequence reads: CASSPTSGSTYEQYF. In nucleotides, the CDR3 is TGTGCCAGTAGTCCGACTAGCGGGAGCACCTACGAGCAGTACTTC.